The source of this T cell receptor beta chain is a study of T cell responses to AZD1222 COVID-19 vaccine. TCRdb's copy holds only in-frame clones and misses some; the assay was immunoSEQ multiplex PCR. The sample consists of 140,000 or so clones, 85% to 95% of them appearing once. The V segment lost 4 bases and the J segment 0 bases; nucleotides outside the gene matches: 4. Germline V lookup: CDR1 SGHDT, CDR2 YYEEEE. The CDR3 has 15 amino acids. This TCR derives from an adult who had recovered from COVID-19. This specimen consisted of peripheral blood, obtained after recovery from COVID-19. The rearrangement links TRBV5-6 to TRBJ2-3; 8 nucleotides line up with TRBD2. CDR3 loop: CASSGTSGSTDTQYF. CDR3 nucleotide sequence: TGTGCCAGCAGCGGAACTAGCGGAAGCACAGATACGCAGTATTTT. The variable domain in full, with the rest retrieved from reference TRBV5-6 and TRBJ2-3, is DAGVTQSPTHLIKTRGQQVTLRCSPKSGHDTVSWYQQALGQGPQFIFQYYEEEERQRGNFPDRFSGHQFPNYSSELNVNALLLGDSALYLCASSGTSGSTDTQYFGPGTRLTVL.